This TCR beta chain was captured in a study of T cell responses to AZD1222 COVID-19 vaccine. Overall study results and limits: Among spike-specific TCRs, nearly half reportedly target unmutated variant regions. Spike as a whole was targeted by vaccine-associated CD4 TCRs, dominant at 160-218 and 743-854.

Some clones are missing from TCRdb's copy, which holds only in-frame ones; the method was immunoSEQ multiplex PCR. The sample lists more than 150,000 clones; approximately 94% were seen once. This clone was counted between two and nine times. Its antigen is still unknown. CDR1 is LNHDA, CDR2 SQIVND, per germline (reference sequence). The CDR3 length is 14 residues. Trimming stripped 4 bases from V and 8 bases from J, with 17 bases between. The rearrangement joins TRBV19 to TRBJ1-2; D is perhaps TRBD1 (6 bases). The source material was peripheral blood, sampled on day 0 of AZD1222 vaccination. This sequence was found in an adult in good health. CDR3 sequence: CASSTDSLSEGYTF. CDR3 nucleotides: TGTGCCAGTAGTACGGACAGTTTGTCTGAGGGCTACACCTTC.